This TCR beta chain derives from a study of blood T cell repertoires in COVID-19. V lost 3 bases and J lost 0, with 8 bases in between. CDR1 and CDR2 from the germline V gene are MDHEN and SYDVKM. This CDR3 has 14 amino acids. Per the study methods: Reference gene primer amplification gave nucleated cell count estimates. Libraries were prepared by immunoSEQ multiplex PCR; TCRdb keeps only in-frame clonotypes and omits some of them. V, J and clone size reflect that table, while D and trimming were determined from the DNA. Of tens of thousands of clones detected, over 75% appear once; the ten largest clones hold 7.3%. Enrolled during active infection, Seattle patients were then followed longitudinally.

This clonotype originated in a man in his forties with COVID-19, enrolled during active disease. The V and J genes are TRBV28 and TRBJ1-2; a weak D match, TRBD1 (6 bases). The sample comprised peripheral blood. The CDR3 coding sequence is TGTGCCAGCAGTTTTGAGGGGGCTAACTATGGCTACACCTTC. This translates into CASSFEGANYGYTF.